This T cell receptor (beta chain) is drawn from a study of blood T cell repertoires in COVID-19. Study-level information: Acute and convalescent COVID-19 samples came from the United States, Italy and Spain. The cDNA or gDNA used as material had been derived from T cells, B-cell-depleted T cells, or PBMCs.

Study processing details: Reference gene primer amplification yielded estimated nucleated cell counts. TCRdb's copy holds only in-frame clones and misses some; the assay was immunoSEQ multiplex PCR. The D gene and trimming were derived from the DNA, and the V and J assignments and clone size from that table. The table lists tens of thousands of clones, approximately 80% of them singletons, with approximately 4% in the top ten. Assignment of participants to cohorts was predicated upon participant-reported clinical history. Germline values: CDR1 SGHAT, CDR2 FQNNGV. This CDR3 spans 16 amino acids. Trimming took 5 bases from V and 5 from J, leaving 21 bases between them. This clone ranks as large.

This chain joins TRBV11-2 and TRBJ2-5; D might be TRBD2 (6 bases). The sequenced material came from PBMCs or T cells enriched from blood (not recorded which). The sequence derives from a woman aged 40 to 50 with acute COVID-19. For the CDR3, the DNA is TGTGCCAGCAGCCCGCGAACCGGCGATGCGGGGGAGACCCAGTACTTC. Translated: CASSPRTGDAGETQYF.